Listed below are T cell receptor beta chains from one sample, sequenced in a study of blood T cells in healthy people across ages. TCRdb re-called the 5' RACE reads with MiXCR, one entry per CDR3 protein. This repertoire shows 700,000 to 850,000 distinct CDR3 sequences, less than 70% found once; its top ten account for 41%. The sample comprised blood. These receptors came from a man older than 75 in good health. Both conserved end residues are part of each CDR3. A D gene is named only where the DNA matches it firmly. Size is stated for part of the rows, as once, few or many counts, or as a class when the clone is expanded.

-,few,TRBV15,TRBJ2-3,CATSTLRGLTEGWHRYAYF,TGTGCCACCAGCACCCTCCGGGGCCTCACCGAGGGGTGGCACAGATACGCGTATTTT
-,-,TRBV2,TRBJ2-1,CASSEFVDYTGHNEQFF,TGTGCCAGCAGTGAATTTGTGGATTACACTGGGCACAATGAGCAGTTCTTC
TRBD1,-,TRBV10-3,TRBJ1-1,CAISEGTGRAATEAFF,TGTGCCATCAGTGAAGGGACAGGGAGGGCAGCCACTGAAGCTTTCTTT
-,few,TRBV5-1,TRBJ2-3,CASSPWGADTQYF,TGCGCCAGCAGCCCGTGGGGCGCGGATACGCAGTATTTT
-,few,TRBV11-2,TRBJ2-5,CASSPISGAGTQYF,TGTGCCAGCAGCCCCATTAGCGGCGCGGGGACCCAGTACTTC
-,few,TRBV4-1,TRBJ2-1,CASSQAPGGGRSNEQFF,TGCGCCAGCAGCCAAGCCCCGGGGGGCGGGAGATCGAATGAGCAGTTCTTC
-,-,TRBV29-1,TRBJ2-3,CSGWGPVGGDTQYF,TGCAGCGGTTGGGGACCCGTAGGGGGTGATACGCAGTATTTT
-,few,TRBV15,TRBJ2-1,CATSRDLDNEQFF,TGTGCCACCAGCAGGGACCTTGACAATGAGCAGTTCTTC
-,-,TRBV12-3/TRBV12-4,TRBJ2-1,CASSLLPGGMYNEQFF,TGTGCCAGCAGTCTACTCCCAGGGGGGATGTACAATGAGCAGTTCTTC
-,few,TRBV29-1,TRBJ2-3,CSVDGGRYAYF,TGCAGCGTTGATGGGGGGAGATACGCGTATTTT
TRBD1,-,TRBV4-2,TRBJ2-5,CASSQGRQGETQYF,TGTGCCAGCAGCCAAGGACGACAGGGGGAGACCCAGTACTTC
TRBD2,-,TRBV7-9,TRBJ2-7,CASSLGTSGASYEQYF,TGTGCCAGCAGCTTAGGGACTAGCGGGGCCTCCTACGAGCAGTACTTC
-,-,TRBV5-5,TRBJ2-2,CASQGQNTGELFF,TGTGCCAGCCAGGGACAGAACACCGGGGAGCTGTTTTTT
-,-,TRBV10-3,TRBJ2-5,CAISGRRDLNEQYF,TGTGCCATCAGTGGGCGGCGAGACCTTAATGAGCAGTACTTC
-,-,TRBV7-2,TRBJ2-7,CASSIVSLPSYEQYF,TGTGCCAGCAGCATCGTCAGCCTTCCCTCCTACGAGCAGTACTTC
-,-,TRBV10-2,TRBJ2-7,CASSDPAAGEQYF,TGCGCCAGCAGTGATCCGGCAGCGGGCGAGCAGTACTTC
TRBD1,-,TRBV7-2,TRBJ1-5,CASTQTGGNQPQHF,TGTGCCAGCACCCAAACAGGGGGCAATCAGCCCCAGCATTTT
-,-,TRBV27,TRBJ1-2,CAGSPRGGTYGYTF,TGTGCCGGCAGTCCCAGGGGAGGGACCTATGGCTACACCTTC
-,-,TRBV3-1,TRBJ2-5,CASSQELVGETQYF,TGTGCCAGCAGCCAAGAACTAGTTGGCGAGACCCAGTACTTC
-,-,TRBV12-3/TRBV12-4,TRBJ2-2,CASSSARGTGELFF,TGTGCCAGCAGTTCAGCCCGAGGGACCGGGGAGCTGTTTTTT
-,few,TRBV6-5,TRBJ2-1,CATHSVRRNPYNEQFF,TGTGCCACCCATTCGGTCAGGAGGAACCCCTACAATGAGCAGTTCTTC
-,many,TRBV5-1,TRBJ2-5,CASSSVGETQYF,TGTGCCAGCAGTTCGGTCGGGGAGACCCAGTACTTC
-,-,TRBV6-5,TRBJ2-6,CASRQGPGANVLTF,TGTGCCAGCAGGCAGGGACCCGGGGCCAACGTCCTGACTTTC
TRBD2,-,TRBV12-3/TRBV12-4,TRBJ2-1,CASSLGGLAGGYQFF,TGTGCCAGCAGTCTAGGGGGACTAGCGGGGGGTTATCAGTTCTTC
-,-,TRBV29-1,TRBJ2-1,CSVEGGDEQFF,TGCAGCGTTGAAGGGGGGGATGAGCAGTTCTTC
-,few,TRBV4-1,TRBJ2-1,CASSPPGTGQYNEQFF,TGCGCCAGCAGCCCGCCCGGGACTGGGCAATACAATGAGCAGTTCTTC
TRBD1,few,TRBV28,TRBJ1-4,CASSVTGATNEKLFF,TGTGCCAGCAGTGTTACAGGGGCAACTAATGAAAAACTGTTTTTT
TRBD1,few,TRBV12-3/TRBV12-4,TRBJ2-1,CASSLTSRDRGAVQFF,TGTGCCAGCAGTCTAACGAGTCGGGACAGGGGCGCGGTGCAGTTCTTC
TRBD1,-,TRBV7-2,TRBJ1-5,CASSSLTGGGNQPQHF,TGTGCCAGCAGCTCCTTGACAGGGGGTGGCAATCAGCCCCAGCATTTT
TRBD1,once,TRBV24-1,TRBJ2-1,CATGDRVGNEQFF,TGTGCCACCGGGGACAGGGTAGGGAATGAGCAGTTCTTC
-,-,TRBV14,TRBJ2-3,CASSQGDGTSPRRYAYF,TGTGCCAGCAGCCAAGGGGACGGGACCTCACCCCGGAGGTACGCGTATTTT
-,-,TRBV27,TRBJ2-7,CASSFYPTPYEQYF,TGTGCCAGCAGTTTCTACCCAACCCCCTACGAGCAGTACTTC
-,-,TRBV10-3,TRBJ1-5,CAISERQPGGNQPQHF,TGTGCCATCAGTGAGAGGCAGCCGGGAGGCAATCAGCCCCAGCATTTT
TRBD2,-,TRBV27,TRBJ2-7,CASSPSGTTHEQYF,TGTGCCAGCAGTCCTAGCGGGACCACCCACGAGCAGTACTTC
-,few,TRBV4-2,TRBJ1-4,CASAKGSTNEKLFF,TGTGCCAGCGCTAAAGGCTCAACTAATGAAAAACTGTTTTTT
-,few,TRBV6-2/TRBV6-3,TRBJ2-1,CASSYEGGLFYNEQFF,TGTGCCAGCAGTTACGAGGGCGGGCTGTTCTACAATGAGCAGTTCTTC
-,-,TRBV6-5,TRBJ2-7,CASSTSFEQYF,TGTGCCAGCAGCACTAGTTTCGAGCAGTACTTC
-,-,TRBV20-1,TRBJ1-5,CSARDREAMGGLNQPQHF,TGCAGTGCTAGAGACCGGGAAGCGATGGGGGGACTCAATCAGCCCCAGCATTTT
-,-,TRBV6-1,TRBJ2-7,CASSEGQADSYEQYF,TGTGCCAGCAGTGAAGGGCAGGCGGATTCTTACGAGCAGTACTTC
-,few,TRBV7-9,TRBJ2-3,CASSLILGRGEHRYAYF,TGTGCCAGCAGCCTAATCCTGGGGCGGGGAGAGCACAGATACGCGTATTTT
TRBD1,-,TRBV10-3,TRBJ2-6,CAISGDRAGGANVLTF,TGTGCCATCAGTGGGGACAGGGCTGGTGGGGCCAACGTCCTGACTTTC
-,-,TRBV18,TRBJ2-4,CASSPLAVTGRENIQYF,TGTGCCAGCTCACCATTAGCGGTAACAGGGCGGGAAAACATTCAGTACTTC
-,-,TRBV9,TRBJ2-1,CASSPIDRGDEQFF,TGTGCGAGCAGCCCCATCGACCGAGGAGATGAGCAGTTCTTC
-,-,TRBV5-1,TRBJ1-4,CASSHQTGQTNEKLFF,TGCGCCAGCAGCCACCAGACCGGACAAACTAATGAAAAACTGTTTTTT
TRBD1,few,TRBV2,TRBJ1-2,CASRDRGPYGYTF,TGTGCCAGCAGGGACAGGGGACCCTATGGCTACACCTTC
-,-,TRBV3-1,TRBJ2-7,CASSRQEVRDEQYF,TGTGCCAGCAGCCGCCAGGAAGTCCGGGACGAGCAGTACTTC